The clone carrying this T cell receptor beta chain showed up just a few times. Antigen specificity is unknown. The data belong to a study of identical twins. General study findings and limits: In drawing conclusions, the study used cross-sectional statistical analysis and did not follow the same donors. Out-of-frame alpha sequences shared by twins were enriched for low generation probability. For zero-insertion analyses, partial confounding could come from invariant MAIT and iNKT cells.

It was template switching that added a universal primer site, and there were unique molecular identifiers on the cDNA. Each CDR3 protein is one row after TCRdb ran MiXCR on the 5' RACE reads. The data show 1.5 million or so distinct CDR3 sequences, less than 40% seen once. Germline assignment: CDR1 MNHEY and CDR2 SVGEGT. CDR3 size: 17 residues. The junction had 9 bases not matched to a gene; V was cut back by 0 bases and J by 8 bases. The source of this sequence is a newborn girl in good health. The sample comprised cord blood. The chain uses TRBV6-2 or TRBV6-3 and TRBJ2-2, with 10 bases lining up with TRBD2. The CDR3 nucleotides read TGTGCCAGCAGTTACTCGCTAGCGGGAGTACTTACAGGGGAGCTGTTTTTT. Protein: CASSYSLAGVLTGELFF.